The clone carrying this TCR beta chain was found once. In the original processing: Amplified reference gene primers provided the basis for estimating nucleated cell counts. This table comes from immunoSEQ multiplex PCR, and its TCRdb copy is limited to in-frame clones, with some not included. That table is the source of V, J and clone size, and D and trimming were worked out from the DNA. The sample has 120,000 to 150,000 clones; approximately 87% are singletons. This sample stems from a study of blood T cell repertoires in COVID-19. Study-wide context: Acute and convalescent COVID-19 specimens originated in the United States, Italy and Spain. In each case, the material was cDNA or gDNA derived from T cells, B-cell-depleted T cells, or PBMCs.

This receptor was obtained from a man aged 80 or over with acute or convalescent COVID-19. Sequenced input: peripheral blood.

The DNA of the CDR3 is TGTGCCAGCAGTCTAGGACTATCGGCGGGAGTCGTTGATACGCAGTATTTT. Translated, it gives CASSLGLSAGVVDTQYF. The chain joins TRBV28 to TRBJ2-3; 7 bases align to TRBD2. V dropped 5 bases and J dropped 6; count of bases not matched to a gene: 17. This CDR3 is 17 amino acids long. Germline V gene sequence: CDR1 MDHEN, CDR2 SYDVKM.